Listed here are 25 T cell receptor beta chains from one sample, sequenced in a study of CD8 T cells in Susac syndrome. Random hexamers were used to reverse transcribe the RNA input (0.5 to 1 ug). TCRdb itself ran the immunoSEQ multiplex PCR reads through MiXCR, one entry per CDR3 protein. The sample includes 150,000 to 190,000 distinct CDR3 sequences, just under 95% of them seen just once. Specimen: CD8+ T cells from PBMCs. Every receptor here comes from a human donor with multiple sclerosis.

The chain joins TRBV6-5 to TRBJ2-5, with D possibly being TRBD2 (6 bases). Trimming pared 0 bases from V and 7 bases from J, leaving 15 bases between. CDR1 and CDR2 from the germline V gene are MNHEY and SVGAGI. This CDR3 contains 15 residues. The CDR3 region is CASSYSGGGVVTQYF. CDR3 coding DNA: TGTGCCAGCAGTTACTCGGGCGGCGGGGTGGTGACCCAGTACTTC.

V gene TRBV14 combines with J gene TRBJ2-1, with a weak D call TRBD2 (5 bases). The CDR3 has 13 residues. V lost 4 bases to trimming and J lost 10 bases, with 14 bases between them. Germline V gene data show CDR1 as SGHDN and CDR2 as FVKESK. The CDR3 loop is CASSPSLVREQFF. DNA for the CDR3: TGTGCCAGCAGCCCCTCACTAGTTCGGGAGCAGTTCTTC.

The chain has TRBV7-9 and TRBJ2-7; D gene uncertain. Germline V gene sequence: CDR1 SEHNR, CDR2 FQNEAQ (reference sequence). Trimming stripped 1 base from V and 3 bases from J, with 13 bases between. This CDR3 has 15 amino acids. CDR3 sequence reads: CASSLGRTYFYEQYF. CDR3 sequence (DNA): TGTGCCAGCAGCTTAGGAAGGACCTACTTCTACGAGCAGTACTTC.

CDR3 loop: CASSLVRPRYNYYEQYF. The CDR3 DNA reads as TGTGCCAGCAGCTTAGTCAGGCCCCGTTACAATTATTACGAGCAGTACTTC. This rearrangement joins TRBV11-2 to TRBJ2-7; D ambiguous. Germline V lookup: CDR1 SGHAT, CDR2 FQNNGV. Between the trimmed V and J ends, which lost 1 base and 4 bases, there was a span of 20 bases. The CDR3 totals 17 residues.

J is TRBJ2-3 and V is TRBV20-1, with TRBD2 identical over 12 bases. The CDR3 sequence is 15 residues long. V gave up 5 bases and J gave up 1 base; unmatched junction bases: 4. Germline V gene lookup returns CDR1 DFQATT and CDR2 SNEGSKA (reference sequence). The CDR3 DNA sequence: TGCAGTGCTTTGACTAGCGGGGGTCGCACAGATACGCAGTATTTT. Residues: CSALTSGGRTDTQYF.

The count of this clonotype is one. The chain couples TRBV2 to TRBJ1-2, with D possibly TRBD1 on 6 matching bases. Trimming removed 7 bases at V and 6 bases at J, with 21 bases between. The CDR3 spans 15 residues. The germline V gene encodes CDR1 SNHLY and CDR2 FYNNEI. CDR3 in DNA: TGTGCCAGCACCACCCCGGCAGGGGTTTTGCATGGCTACACCTTC. It translates to CASTTPAGVLHGYTF.

This chain joins TRBV9 and TRBJ1-2, with D possibly TRBD1 on 6 matching bases. The germline V and J ends were trimmed by 0 bases and 6 bases, with 12 bases remaining between them. Germline loops: CDR1 SGDLS, CDR2 YYNGEE. This CDR3 region has 14 residues. The chain's CDR3 is CASSVVGGLDGYTF. The CDR3 coding sequence is TGTGCCAGCAGCGTAGTGGGGGGCCTGGATGGCTACACCTTC.

The genes are TRBV7-8 and TRBJ2-1; a possible D gene is TRBD2 (6 bases). The CDR3 is 14 amino acids. Per germline, CDR1 SGHVS and CDR2 FQNEAQ. V lost 1 base and J lost 5, with 9 bases in between. This CDR3 is CASSLGGTDNEQFF. The DNA for the CDR3 is TGTGCCAGCAGCTTAGGCGGGACCGACAATGAGCAGTTCTTC.

The CDR3: CASSLAGQGARYEQYF. The CDR3 DNA sequence: TGTGCCAGCAGCTTAGCGGGGCAGGGGGCGCGATACGAGCAGTACTTC. The V call is TRBV7-2, the J call TRBJ2-7, with TRBD1 matching over 8 bases. The germline V gene has CDR1 SGHTA and CDR2 FQGNSA. V was clipped by 0 bases and J by 4 bases; unmatched bases: 8. CDR3 length equals 16 residues.

This clonotype came up once. The V call is TRBV27, the J call TRBJ2-4; a possible D gene is TRBD1 (5 bases). Trimming stripped 4 bases from V and 4 bases from J, with 8 bases between. The CDR3 is made up of 13 amino acids. CDR1 and CDR2 from the germline V gene are MNHEY and SMNVEV (reference sequence). The CDR3 nucleotides read TGTGCCAGCAGTTGGGGCGGTAAAAACATTCAGTACTTC. This translates into CASSWGGKNIQYF.

The V call is TRBV9, the J call TRBJ1-1; D unresolved. Germline V gene sequence: CDR1 SGDLS, CDR2 YYNGEE. This CDR3 has 13 amino acids. The V end lost 0 bases, the J end lost 5 bases, and 8 bases lay between the germline ends. The DNA for the CDR3 is TGTGCCAGCAGCGTAGGTGGGCGGACTGAAGCTTTCTTT. Protein product: CASSVGGRTEAFF.

This rearrangement joins TRBV28 to TRBJ2-1; the match to TRBD2 covers 7 bases. Per the germline V gene, CDR1 is MDHEN and CDR2 is SYDVKM. Trimming at V came to 5 bases and at J to 2 bases, leaving 6 bases not matched to a gene. The CDR3 runs to 15 residues. CDR3 sequence (DNA): TGTGCCAGCAGTCTCCTTAGCGGGCCCTACAATGAGCAGTTCTTC. Its protein product is CASSLLSGPYNEQFF.

V gene TRBV7-2 combines with J gene TRBJ1-2; D call uncertain. This CDR3 is built from 12 residues. The germline gives CDR1 SGHTA, CDR2 FQGNSA. V was cut by 8 bases and J by 5 bases, with 12 bases left in between. This chain's CDR3 is CASPAATYGYTF. As DNA, the CDR3 is TGTGCCAGCCCCGCGGCCACTTATGGCTACACCTTC.

This clonotype showed up just once. The chain carries TRBV9 and TRBJ2-5; D not resolved. The V and J ends lost 0 bases and 5 bases respectively, with 17 bases between them. Germline V gene sequence: CDR1 SGDLS, CDR2 YYNGEE. The length of the CDR3 is 16 residues. The DNA for the CDR3 is TGTGCCAGCAGCGTAGAACAGAGTCCCTCCTTGGAGACCCAGTACTTC. Residues: CASSVEQSPSLETQYF.

The V call is TRBV30, the J call TRBJ2-6; D is tentatively TRBD1 or TRBD2 (6 bases each). The CDR3 has 14 residues. Looked up from germline, CDR1 is GTSNPN and CDR2 is SVGIG (reference sequence). Trimming took off 5 bases at V and 0 bases at J, with 8 bases between the two ends. The CDR3 spells CAWGGGSGANVLTF. The CDR3 DNA is TGTGCCTGGGGAGGGGGCTCTGGGGCCAACGTCCTGACTTTC.

The chain uses TRBV27 and TRBJ1-1, with 8 bases identical to TRBD1. This CDR3 is built from 15 residues. The junction had 5 bases not matched to a gene; V was cut back by 3 bases and J by 2 bases. CDR1 MNHEY and CDR2 SMNVEV come from the germline V gene (reference sequence). The CDR3, as DNA: TGTGCCAGCAGTTTCCTCGGACAGGGTAACACTGAAGCTTTCTTT. The encoded protein is CASSFLGQGNTEAFF.

This rearrangement joins TRBV5-6 to TRBJ2-7; D is undetermined. The germline V and J ends were trimmed by 1 base and 9 bases, with 11 bases remaining between them. The CDR3 covers 12 residues. CDR1 is SGHDT and CDR2 is YYEEEE in the germline V gene. DNA for the CDR3: TGTGCCAGCAGCTTGTTGGGTATGGGGCAGTACTTC. Amino acids: CASSLLGMGQYF.

This chain uses TRBV29-1 with TRBJ1-1, with D unclear. V lost 6 bases, J lost 7 bases, and 6 bases lay in between. CDR3 length equals 9 residues. The germline gives CDR1 SQVTM, CDR2 ANQGSEA. Written as DNA, the CDR3 is TGCAGCGTAGGAAATGAAGCTTTCTTT. Translation: CSVGNEAFF.

This sequence joins TRBV13 and TRBJ1-2; a possible D gene is TRBD1 (5 bases). Trimming took 5 bases from V and 2 from J, leaving 18 bases between them. Germline V lookup: CDR1 PRHDT, CDR2 FYEKMQ (reference sequence). This CDR3 is built from 16 residues. CDR3 residues: CASSPRGGKLNYGYTF. CDR3 DNA: TGTGCCAGCAGCCCCCGTGGGGGGAAACTCAACTATGGCTACACCTTC.

As for this clonotype: Because the CDR3 is missing its conserved closing phenylalanine or tryptophan, this is likely a read error. The chain has TRBV5-4 and TRBJ2-4; 8 bases match TRBD2. In germline, CDR1 is SGHNT, CDR2 YYREEE (reference sequence). J gave up 3 bases and V 5 bases, and 7 bases lay outside the gene matches. The CDR3 contains 15 residues. The CDR3 DNA is TGTGCCAGCAGGTCCGGGGGGGCAGACAAAAACATTCAGTACCTC. This sequence encodes CASRSGGADKNIQYL.

The rearrangement uses TRBV4-1 and TRBJ1-1, with unresolved D. Germline CDR1 and CDR2: MGHRA and YSYEKL. The CDR3 is made up of 13 amino acids. V was pared by 0 bases and J by 7 bases, with 9 bases between. CDR3 protein: CASSQDGLFEAFF. CDR3 coding DNA: TGCGCCAGCAGCCAAGACGGTCTGTTTGAAGCTTTCTTT.

The chain is built from TRBV2 and TRBJ2-7, with 7 bases identical to TRBD1. Unmatched junction bases numbered 5, after V lost 5 bases and J lost 4 bases. The CDR3 sequence is 13 residues long. Germline V gives CDR1 SNHLY, CDR2 FYNNEI. CDR3 region: CASSLTGAYEQYF. The CDR3 bases are TGTGCCAGCAGTCTCACAGGGGCTTACGAGCAGTACTTC.

The V call is TRBV20-1, the J call TRBJ2-7; TRBD1 might be the D (5 bases). CDR1 is DFQATT and CDR2 is SNEGSKA in the germline V gene (reference sequence). Trimming removed 0 bases at V and 3 bases at J, with 18 bases between. This CDR3 has 16 amino acids. CDR3 DNA sequence: TGCAGTGCTAGAGATCCCACAGGTGGGGATTTCTACGAGCAGTACTTC. This codes for CSARDPTGGDFYEQYF.

J is TRBJ2-2 and V is TRBV12-3 or TRBV12-4; the D is unclear. This CDR3 region has 15 residues. Between the trimmed V and J ends, which lost 4 bases and 3 bases, there was a span of 12 bases. CDR3: CASSSLDGYTGELFF. The CDR3 DNA reads as TGTGCCAGCAGTTCCCTGGACGGTTACACCGGGGAGCTGTTTTTT.

The rearrangement uses TRBV28 and TRBJ2-1; no clear D. The CDR3 is made up of 14 amino acids. The germline V gene encodes CDR1 MDHEN and CDR2 SYDVKM. Trimming stripped 7 bases from V and 0 bases from J, with 10 bases between. CDR3 sequence reads: CASTFQSSYNEQFF. The CDR3 nucleotides are TGTGCCAGCACTTTCCAGAGCTCCTACAATGAGCAGTTCTTC.